This entry lists 17 T cell receptor beta chains sequenced from one sample in a study of CD8+ T cells in alopecia areata. Investigators isolated RNA and reverse transcribed it into cDNA to act as the sequencing template. Sequenced by immunoSEQ multiplex PCR; TCRdb stores in-frame clones only, minus some. The repertoire consists of approximately 300,000 clones, none detected only once. Using CD4, CD8alpha, NKG2D, NKG2ACE and other markers, pooled cutaneous lymph node cells were sorted. Sequencing used CD4+ T cells sorted from a lymph node. These receptor sequences come from a C3H/HeJ mouse with alopecia areata. The strain is characterized by the MHC haplotype H2-k.

This clone came up a few times. Gene names refer to mouse genes. The CDR3 end lies 4 residues beyond the end of the read and is filled in from the germline J gene. This chain joins TRBV31 and TRBJ2-3, with 9 bases matching TRBD1. CDR1 and CDR2 (germline): GKSSPN, SITVG. The CDR3 has 15 amino acids. With 3 bases clipped from V and 0 bases from J, the junction kept 4 bases outside the gene matches. The CDR3 sequence: CAWSRDRVSAETLYF. The sequenced CDR3 bases are TGTGCCTGGAGCCGGGACAGGGTCAGTGCAGAA.

In its sample, this clone was seen a few times. Gene names follow the mouse nomenclature. The DNA ends 4 residues before the CDR3 does, and the rest of the CDR3 is filled in from the germline J gene. This chain joins TRBV13-1 and TRBJ2-2, with a possible D match to TRBD1 (5 bases). The CDR3 runs to 15 residues. Trimming cost V 2 bases and J 2 bases, with 10 bases left between them. Germline assignment: CDR1 NSHNY and CDR2 SYGAGN. The sequenced CDR3 bases are TGTGCCAGCAGTGAAGGCAGGGCGAACACCGGG. This encodes CASSEGRANTG. The entire CDR3 is CASSEGRANTGQLYF.

This clone was recorded a few times. Any gene name here is a mouse gene name. The CDR3 bases that were read are TGTGCCAGCAGTGATCCCTGGGGGGGCGCGTAT. It specifies CASSDPWGGAY. The entire CDR3 is CASSDPWGGAYEQYF. The rearrangement joins TRBV13-3 to TRBJ2-7, with 10 positions matching TRBD2. The CDR3 extends 4 residues past the end of the read, so its final part is completed from the germline J gene. There are 15 residues in the CDR3. Germline CDR1 and CDR2: NNHDY and SYVADS.

As for this clone: These gene names are mouse names. The sequence runs out 4 residues before the end of the CDR3; the remainder is reconstructed from the germline J gene. Other nucleotide sequences in the sample specify the same CDR3. The rearrangement joins TRBV5 to TRBJ2-1; maybe TRBD1 (6 bases). The CDR3 extends over 13 amino acids. The germline V gene encodes CDR1 LGHNA and CDR2 YNLKQL (reference sequence). The CDR3 is CASSQAGEAEQFF. CDR3 bases read: TGTGCCAGCAGCCAAGCAGGGGAGGCT.

This clone has only a few counts. Each gene name is a mouse one. The sequence runs out 4 residues before the end of the CDR3; the remainder is reconstructed from the germline J gene. This chain links TRBV13-2 with TRBJ2-1, with 14 nucleotides matching TRBD2. CDR3 length: 15 amino acids. Germline V gene data show CDR1 as NNHNN and CDR2 as SYGAGS (reference sequence). The CDR3 protein is CASGRGLGGLSEQFF. The DNA read from the CDR3 is TGTGCCAGCGGGAGGGGACTGGGGGGGCTTTCT.

In regard to this clone: Gene names denote mouse genes. The read ends 3 residues shy of where the CDR3 ends; the end is completed using the germline J gene. This chain joins TRBV5 and TRBJ1-6; D is ambiguous. TRBJ1-6 has ORF status, its function being uncertain. V was shortened by 4 bases and J by 0 bases, with 1 base between the two germline ends. From germline, CDR1 is LGHNA and CDR2 YNLKQL (reference sequence). The CDR3 contains 13 residues. The DNA read from the CDR3 is TGTGCCAGCAGCCTTTCCTATAATTCGCCC. This gives the protein CASSLSYNSP. The CDR3, in full, reads CASSLSYNSPLYF.

Only a few counts were recorded for this clone. Any gene name here is a mouse gene name. The read terminates 4 residues ahead of where the CDR3 ends, so the germline J gene completes it. The rearrangement links TRBV13-1 to TRBJ2-1, with 10 nucleotides matching TRBD1. Trimming removed 1 base from V and 5 bases from J; junction bases left unmatched: 3. CDR3 length: 15 residues. Germline values: CDR1 NSHNY, CDR2 SYGAGN. The DNA read from the CDR3 is TGTGCCAGCAGTGATCCGGGACAGGGGAATGCT. Residues: CASSDPGQGNA. The whole CDR3 reads CASSDPGQGNAEQFF.

Remarks on this clone: Being one base from a much bigger clone, this may be a read error. The gene names here belong to mouse. Read coverage stops 4 residues before the CDR3 terminus; the germline J gene supplies the remainder. This CDR3 is also generated by other DNA sequences in the sample. The V call is TRBV19, the J call TRBJ2-7; 7 positions match TRBD1. The J segment lost 3 bases and the V segment lost 5 bases, leaving 5 bases of the junction unmatched. This CDR3 region has 13 residues. The germline gives CDR1 FNHDT, CDR2 SITEND (reference sequence). The CDR3 bases that were read are TGTGCCAGCAGCCCCCGGGACAGCTAT. Encoded protein: CASSPRDSY. The complete CDR3 protein is CASSPRDSYEQYF.

About this clone: Mouse germline and gene names are used. The missing CDR3 end, 4 residues past where the read stops, is filled in from the germline J gene. The chain combines TRBV19 with TRBJ2-1; TRBD1 might be the D (7 bases). The CDR3 length is 13 residues. The germline V gene has CDR1 FNHDT and CDR2 SITEND (reference sequence). V was clipped by 6 bases and J by 2 bases, with 9 bases between them. CDR3 protein: CASIRGDYAEQFF. The covered CDR3 bases are TGTGCCAGCATCAGGGGGGACTATGCT.

As regards this clone: The gene names given are mouse names. The CDR3 is cut off 4 residues early in the read; its end comes from the germline J gene. The V and J genes are TRBV5 and TRBJ2-7; 9 nucleotides agree with TRBD1. Unmatched junction bases numbered 3, after V lost 3 bases and J lost 3 bases. CDR1 and CDR2 (germline): LGHNA, YNLKQL (reference sequence). This CDR3 contains 14 residues. CDR3 DNA, as far as it was read: TGTGCCAGCAGCCACCCGGGACAGGGCTAT. Its translation: CASSHPGQGY. The CDR3, in full, reads CASSHPGQGYEQYF.

A few counts support this clone. Genes here carry mouse names. The CDR3 end is not reached by the read, which stops 4 residues before it; the germline J gene fills it in. Additional DNA sequences in this sample encode the identical CDR3. The V and J genes are TRBV13-2 and TRBJ2-2, with TRBD2 matching 10 bases. The length of the CDR3 is 16 residues. With 0 bases clipped from V and 3 bases from J, the junction kept 2 bases outside the gene matches. Germline V gene sequence: CDR1 NNHNN, CDR2 SYGAGS (reference sequence). The CDR3 bases that were read are TGTGCCAGCGGTGATGCTGGGGGGGCGCACACCGGG. Protein: CASGDAGGAHTG. The whole CDR3 region reads CASGDAGGAHTGQLYF.

Points on this clone: The germline and genes are mouse ones. The read comes to an end 3 residues before the CDR3 does, leaving the germline J gene to fill in the end. This rearrangement joins TRBV13-1 to TRBJ1-6, with 10 nucleotides matching TRBD1. TRBJ1-6 is reported as an ORF; its role is uncertain. V gave up 0 bases and J gave up 0 bases; unmatched junction bases: 3. The CDR3 consists of 18 residues. The germline gives CDR1 NSHNY, CDR2 SYGAGN. The CDR3 DNA, read in part, is TGTGCCAGCAGTGATGGGGGACAGGGGTATTCCTATAATTCGCCC. Its protein is CASSDGGQGYSYNSP. The whole CDR3 region reads CASSDGGQGYSYNSPLYF.

This clone turned up a few times. Genes and germline are mouse. The read terminates 4 residues ahead of where the CDR3 ends, so the germline J gene completes it. Other DNA sequences in this sample translate to the same CDR3. The rearrangement links TRBV19 to TRBJ2-4, with D perhaps TRBD1 (6 bases). V shed 4 bases and J shed 0 bases, with 6 bases lying between them. Germline-derived CDR1 and CDR2 are FNHDT and SITEND (reference sequence). This CDR3 region has 13 residues. The covered CDR3 bases are TGTGCCAGCAGTCAGGGGAGTCAAAAC. It specifies CASSQGSQN. The complete CDR3 reads CASSQGSQNTLYF.

Details on this clone: Genes and germline come from the mouse. The CDR3 end is not reached by the read, which stops 3 residues before it; the germline J gene fills it in. The gene calls are TRBV1 and TRBJ1-6, with 10 bases matching TRBD1. TRBJ1-6 is given ORF status, its function remaining uncertain. Germline V lookup: CDR1 NSQYPW, CDR2 LRSPGD (reference sequence). V was clipped by 0 bases and J by 4 bases; unmatched bases: 3. This CDR3 contains 17 residues. CDR3 sequence reads: CTCSADAGQGYNSPLYF. The covered CDR3 bases are TGCACCTGCAGTGCAGATGCGGGACAGGGGTATAATTCGCCC.

Only a few counts were recorded for this clone. The gene names here belong to mouse. The sequenced fragment ends 4 residues before the CDR3 boundary, so the rest is inferred from the germline J gene. This chain uses TRBV13-1 with TRBJ2-1; D is possibly TRBD2 (6 bases). The V and J ends lost 3 bases and 6 bases respectively, with 10 bases between them. The germline CDR1 and CDR2 sequences are NSHNY and SYGAGN. The CDR3 loop spans 13 amino acids. The DNA read from the CDR3 is TGTGCCAGCAGTGTCGGGACTTTTGCT. It codes for CASSVGTFA. The full CDR3 protein is CASSVGTFAEQFF.

Details on this clone: The gene symbols are mouse symbols. The CDR3 end is not reached by the read, which stops 4 residues before it; the germline J gene fills it in. V is TRBV1 and J is TRBJ2-5; D assignment may be TRBD1 or TRBD2 (5 bases each). The CDR3 has 14 residues. Germline CDR1 reads NSQYPW; CDR2 reads LRSPGD (reference sequence). CDR3 region: CTCSADRDGDTQYF. CDR3 bases read: TGCACCTGCAGTGCAGACAGGGACGGGGAC.

This clone turned up a few times. Gene names refer to mouse genes. The read ends 4 residues before the CDR3 terminus; that terminus is restored from the germline J gene. The chain joins TRBV17 to TRBJ2-3, with 8 positions matching TRBD1. The CDR3 covers 13 residues. CDR1 is MNHDT and CDR2 is YYDKIL in the germline V gene. CDR3 sequence reads: CASSTQGGETLYF. Partial CDR3 DNA: TGTGCTAGCAGTACACAGGGGGGAGAA.